These 3 T cell receptor beta chains share one sample of origin, sequenced in a study of T cells after yellow fever vaccination. Via MiXCR, TCRdb re-called the 5' RACE reads, giving one row per CDR3 protein. The profile shows about 25,000 distinct CDR3 sequences, around 3.5% of them singletons. The material was PBMCs, either bulk or a sorted T-cell subset (CD4+, CD8+, memory, or dextramer-sorted; not recorded which), obtained roughly 45 days after the first yellow fever vaccination. The receptors here all came from a man aged 18 to 30 who received the YFV17D yellow fever vaccine.

Many counts were recorded for this clonotype. The CDR3 region is CASSSQRGLPTDTQYF. CDR3 nucleotide sequence: TGCGCCAGCAGTAGTCAGCGGGGGTTACCCACAGATACGCAGTATTTT. The V gene is TRBV5-1, the J gene TRBJ2-3; 8 bases line up with TRBD2. V was clipped by 5 bases and J by 2 bases; unmatched bases: 10. The CDR3 runs to 16 residues. The V gene's germline CDR1 is SGHRS and CDR2 YFSETQ.

The V call is TRBV9, the J call TRBJ2-1; TRBD2 agrees at 12 bases. Germline CDR1 is SGDLS and CDR2 is YYNGEE. There are 15 residues in the CDR3. Germline trimming cut 0 bases from V and 6 bases from J; bases unmatched to any gene: 1. The CDR3 sequence is CASSVETSGGNEQFF. The CDR3 DNA is TGTGCCAGCAGCGTAGAGACTAGCGGGGGCAATGAGCAGTTCTTC.

The chain uses TRBV11-2 and TRBJ2-6; D is undetermined. The CDR3 contains 13 residues. V dropped 8 bases and J dropped 1 base, with 6 bases sitting between them. The germline CDR1 and CDR2 sequences are SGHAT and FQNNGV. CDR3 in DNA: TGTGCCAGCGTGTTTTCTGGGGCCAACGTCCTGACTTTC. It codes for CASVFSGANVLTF.